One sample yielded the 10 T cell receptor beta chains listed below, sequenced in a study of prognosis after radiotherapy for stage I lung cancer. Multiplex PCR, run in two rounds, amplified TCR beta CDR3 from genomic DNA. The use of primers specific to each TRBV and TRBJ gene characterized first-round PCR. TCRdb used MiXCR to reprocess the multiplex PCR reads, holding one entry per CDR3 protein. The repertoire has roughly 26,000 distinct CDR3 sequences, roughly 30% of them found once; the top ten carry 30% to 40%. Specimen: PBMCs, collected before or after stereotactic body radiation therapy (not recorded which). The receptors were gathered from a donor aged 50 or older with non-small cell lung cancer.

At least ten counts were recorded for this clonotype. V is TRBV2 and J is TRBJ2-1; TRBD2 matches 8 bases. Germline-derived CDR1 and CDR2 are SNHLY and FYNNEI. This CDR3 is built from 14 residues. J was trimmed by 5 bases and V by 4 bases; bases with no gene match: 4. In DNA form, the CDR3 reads TGTGCCAGCAGTGGTGAACTAGCGGACAATGAGCAGTTCTTC. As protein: CASSGELADNEQFF.

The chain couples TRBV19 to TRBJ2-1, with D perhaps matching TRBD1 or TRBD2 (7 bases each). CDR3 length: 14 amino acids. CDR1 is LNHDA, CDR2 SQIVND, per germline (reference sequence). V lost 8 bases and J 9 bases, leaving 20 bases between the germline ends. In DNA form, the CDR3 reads TGTGCCAGTTCTGCAGGGGGGGGGCAGGGTGAGCAGTTCTTC. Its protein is CASSAGGGQGEQFF.

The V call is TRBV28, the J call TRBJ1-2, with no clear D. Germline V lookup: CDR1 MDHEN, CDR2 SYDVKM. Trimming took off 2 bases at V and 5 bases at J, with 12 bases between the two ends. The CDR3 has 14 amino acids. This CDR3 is CASSLGVGSYGYTF. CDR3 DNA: TGTGCCAGCAGTTTAGGCGTAGGGAGTTATGGCTACACCTTC.

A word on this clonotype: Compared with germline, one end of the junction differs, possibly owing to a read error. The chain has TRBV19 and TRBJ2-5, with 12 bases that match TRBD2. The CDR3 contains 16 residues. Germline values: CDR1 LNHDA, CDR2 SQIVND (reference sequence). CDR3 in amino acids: CASSGSGTSGQETRYF. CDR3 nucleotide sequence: TGTGCCAGTAGTGGGTCCGGGACTAGCGGGCAAGAGACCCGGTACTTC. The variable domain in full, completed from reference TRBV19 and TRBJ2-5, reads DGGITQSPKYLFRKEGQNVTLSCEQNLNHDAMYWYRQDPGQGLRLIYYSQIVNDFQKGDIAEGYSVSREKKESFPLTVTSAQKNPTAFYLCASSGSGTSGQETRYFGPGTRLLVL.

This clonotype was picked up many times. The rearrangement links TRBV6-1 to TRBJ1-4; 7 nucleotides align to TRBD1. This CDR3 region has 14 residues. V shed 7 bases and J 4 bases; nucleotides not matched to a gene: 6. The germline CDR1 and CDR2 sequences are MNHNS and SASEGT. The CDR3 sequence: CASTPGQFNEKLFF. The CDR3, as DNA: TGTGCCAGCACACCGGGACAGTTTAATGAAAAACTGTTTTTT.

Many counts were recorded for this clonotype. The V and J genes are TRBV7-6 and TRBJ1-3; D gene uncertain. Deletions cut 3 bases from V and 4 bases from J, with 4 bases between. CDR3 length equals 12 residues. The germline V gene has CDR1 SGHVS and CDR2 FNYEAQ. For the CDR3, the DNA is TGTGCCAGCAGCTTGGAGGGAAACACCATATATTTT. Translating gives CASSLEGNTIYF.

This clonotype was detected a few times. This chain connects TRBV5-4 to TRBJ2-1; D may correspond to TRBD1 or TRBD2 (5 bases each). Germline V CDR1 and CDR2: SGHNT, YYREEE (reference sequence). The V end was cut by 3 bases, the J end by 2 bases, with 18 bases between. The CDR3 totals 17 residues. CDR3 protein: CASSSEEGTVAYNEQFF. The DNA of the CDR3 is TGTGCCAGCAGCTCGGAGGAAGGGACCGTAGCCTACAATGAGCAGTTCTTC.

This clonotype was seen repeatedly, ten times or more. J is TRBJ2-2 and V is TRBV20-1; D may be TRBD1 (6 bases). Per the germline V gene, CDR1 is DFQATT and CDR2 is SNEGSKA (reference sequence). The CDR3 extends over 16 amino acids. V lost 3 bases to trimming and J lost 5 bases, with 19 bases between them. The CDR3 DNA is TGCAGTGCTAGGAGAATACAGGGTATCAGAACCGGGGAGCTGTTTTTT. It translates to CSARRIQGIRTGELFF.

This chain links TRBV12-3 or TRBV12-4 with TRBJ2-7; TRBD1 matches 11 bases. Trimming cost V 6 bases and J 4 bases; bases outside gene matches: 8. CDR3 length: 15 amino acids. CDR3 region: CASSPGQGERYEQYF. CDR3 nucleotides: TGTGCCAGCAGCCCGGGACAGGGGGAAAGGTACGAGCAGTACTTC.

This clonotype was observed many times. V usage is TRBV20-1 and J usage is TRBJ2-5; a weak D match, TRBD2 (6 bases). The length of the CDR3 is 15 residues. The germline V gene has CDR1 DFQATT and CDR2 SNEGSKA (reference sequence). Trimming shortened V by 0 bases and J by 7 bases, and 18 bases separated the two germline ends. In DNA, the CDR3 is TGCAGTGCTAGAGATCTTGGAGGGGTGGGGACGACCCAGTACTTC. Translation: CSARDLGGVGTTQYF.